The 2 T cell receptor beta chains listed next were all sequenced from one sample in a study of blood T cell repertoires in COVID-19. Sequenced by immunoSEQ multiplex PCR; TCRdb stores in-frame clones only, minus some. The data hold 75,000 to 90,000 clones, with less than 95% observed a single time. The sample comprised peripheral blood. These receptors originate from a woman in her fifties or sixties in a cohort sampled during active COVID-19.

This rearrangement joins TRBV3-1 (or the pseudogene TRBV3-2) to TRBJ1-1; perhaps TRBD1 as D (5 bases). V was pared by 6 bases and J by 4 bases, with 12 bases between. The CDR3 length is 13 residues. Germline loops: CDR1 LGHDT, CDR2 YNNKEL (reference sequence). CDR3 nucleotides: TGTGCCAGCAGTCAGGAGGGGAGCACTGAAGCTTTCTTT. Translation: CASSQEGSTEAFF.

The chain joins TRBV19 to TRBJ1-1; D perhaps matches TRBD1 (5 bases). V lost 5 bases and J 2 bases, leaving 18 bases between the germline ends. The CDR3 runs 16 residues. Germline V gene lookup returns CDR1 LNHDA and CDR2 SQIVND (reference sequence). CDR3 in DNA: TGTGCCAGTAGTCAGCGGGGTACGGGGGAAAACACTGAAGCTTTCTTT. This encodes CASSQRGTGENTEAFF. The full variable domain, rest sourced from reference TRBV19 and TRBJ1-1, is DGGITQSPKYLFRKEGQNVTLSCEQNLNHDAMYWYRQDPGQGLRLIYYSQIVNDFQKGDIAEGYSVSREKKESFPLTVTSAQKNPTAFYLCASSQRGTGENTEAFFGQGTRLTVV.